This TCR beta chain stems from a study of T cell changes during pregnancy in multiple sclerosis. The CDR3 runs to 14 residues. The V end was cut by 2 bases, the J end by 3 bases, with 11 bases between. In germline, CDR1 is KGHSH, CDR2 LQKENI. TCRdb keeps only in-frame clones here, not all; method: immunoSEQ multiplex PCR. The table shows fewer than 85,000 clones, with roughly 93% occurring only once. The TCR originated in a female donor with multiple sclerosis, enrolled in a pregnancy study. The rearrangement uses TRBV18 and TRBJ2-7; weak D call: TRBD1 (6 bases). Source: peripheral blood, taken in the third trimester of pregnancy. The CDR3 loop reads CASSPSNRVYEQYF. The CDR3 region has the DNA TGTGCCAGCTCACCATCGAACAGGGTCTACGAGCAGTACTTC. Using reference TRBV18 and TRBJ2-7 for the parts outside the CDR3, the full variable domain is NAGVMQNPRHLVRRRGQEARLRCSPMKGHSHVYWYRQLPEEGLKFMVYLQKENIIDESGMPKERFSAEFPKEGPSILRIQQVVRGDSAAYFCASSPSNRVYEQYFGPGTRLTVT.